The 5 T cell receptor beta chains given below trace back to one sample, sequenced in a study of blood T cell repertoires in COVID-19. Sequencing used immunoSEQ multiplex PCR; TCRdb keeps in-frame clones, though not all of them. Counted here are about 140,000 clones, 65% to 80% occurring once; the ten biggest clones make up 3% to 4.5%. The specimen was peripheral blood. Receptors originate from a man in his 60s with acute or convalescent COVID-19.

The rearrangement joins TRBV4-2 to TRBJ2-5; TRBD2 matches 10 bases. The CDR3 spans 15 residues. Germline CDR1 reads LGHNA; CDR2 reads YNFKEQ. Trimming cost V 1 base and J 7 bases; bases outside gene matches: 6. DNA for the CDR3: TGTGCCAGCAGCCAAGCCAGCGGGGGGGCTAGGACCCAGTACTTC. It codes for CASSQASGGARTQYF.

This rearrangement joins TRBV13 to TRBJ2-2; D is possibly TRBD1 (5 bases). The CDR3 runs 14 residues. The V gene's germline CDR1 is PRHDT and CDR2 FYEKMQ (reference sequence). Trimming took off 1 base at V and 10 bases at J, with 13 bases between the two ends. The CDR3 reads CASSLVVGAVELFF. CDR3 nucleotide sequence: TGTGCCAGCAGCTTAGTCGTAGGGGCTGTGGAGCTGTTTTTT.

The chain combines TRBV4-2 with TRBJ2-1, with D perhaps TRBD2 (5 bases). V shed 0 bases and J shed 8 bases, with 11 bases lying between them. Germline V CDR1 and CDR2: LGHNA, YNFKEQ. The CDR3 totals 14 residues. In DNA, the CDR3 is TGTGCCAGCAGCCAAGATAGTCGGGGTGATGAGCAGTTCTTC. It encodes CASSQDSRGDEQFF.

The chain recombines TRBV30 with TRBJ2-7; 10 bases fit TRBD1. CDR1 is GTSNPN, CDR2 SVGIG, per germline (reference sequence). The CDR3 spans 11 residues. V was clipped by 7 bases and J by 4 bases; unmatched bases: 1. The CDR3 bases are TGTGCCTCGGACAGGGGGTACGAGCAGTACTTC. This sequence encodes CASDRGYEQYF.

This clone came up once. The chain combines TRBV5-1 with TRBJ2-7; tentative D call: TRBD2 (5 bases). The CDR3 is 17 amino acids. Germline CDR1 reads SGHRS; CDR2 reads YFSETQ. V lost 0 bases, J lost 1 base, and 17 bases lay in between. CDR3 in amino acids: CASSLGVGGSKSYEQYF. The CDR3 region has the DNA TGCGCCAGCAGCTTGGGGGTCGGCGGGTCGAAATCCTACGAGCAGTACTTC.